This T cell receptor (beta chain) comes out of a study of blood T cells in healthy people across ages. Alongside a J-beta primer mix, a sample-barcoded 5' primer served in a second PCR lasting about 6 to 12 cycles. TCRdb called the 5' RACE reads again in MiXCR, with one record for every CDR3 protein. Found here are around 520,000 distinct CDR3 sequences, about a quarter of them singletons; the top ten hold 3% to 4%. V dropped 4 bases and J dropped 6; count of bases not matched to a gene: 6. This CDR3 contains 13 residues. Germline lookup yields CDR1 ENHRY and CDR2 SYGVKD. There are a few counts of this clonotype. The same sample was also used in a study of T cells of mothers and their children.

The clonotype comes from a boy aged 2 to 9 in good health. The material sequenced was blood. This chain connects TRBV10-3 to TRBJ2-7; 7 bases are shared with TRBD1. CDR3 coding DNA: TGTGCCATCAGTGTTGACAGGGCTGTCGAGCAGTACTTC. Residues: CAISVDRAVEQYF.